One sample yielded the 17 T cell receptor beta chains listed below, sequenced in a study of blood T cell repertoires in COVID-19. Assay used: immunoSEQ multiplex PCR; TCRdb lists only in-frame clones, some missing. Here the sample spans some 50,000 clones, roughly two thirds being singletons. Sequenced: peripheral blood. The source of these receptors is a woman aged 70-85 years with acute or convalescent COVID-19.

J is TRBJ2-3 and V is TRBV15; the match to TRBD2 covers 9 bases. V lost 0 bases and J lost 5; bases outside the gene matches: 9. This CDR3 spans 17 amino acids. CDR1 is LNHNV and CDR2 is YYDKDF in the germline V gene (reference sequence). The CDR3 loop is CATSRDRWGGGGDTQYF. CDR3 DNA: TGTGCCACCAGCAGAGATAGGTGGGGCGGGGGGGGAGATACGCAGTATTTT.

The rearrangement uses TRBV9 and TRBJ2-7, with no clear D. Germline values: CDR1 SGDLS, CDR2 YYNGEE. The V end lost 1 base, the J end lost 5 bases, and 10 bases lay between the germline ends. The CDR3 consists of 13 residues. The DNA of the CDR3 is TGTGCCAGCAGCGTAACCATAGCAGACGAGCAGTACTTC. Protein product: CASSVTIADEQYF.

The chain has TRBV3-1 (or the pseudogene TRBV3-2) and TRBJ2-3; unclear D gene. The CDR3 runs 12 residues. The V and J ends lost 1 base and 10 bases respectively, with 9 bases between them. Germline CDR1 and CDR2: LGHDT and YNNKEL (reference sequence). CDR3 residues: CASSQAELAQYF. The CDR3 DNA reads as TGTGCCAGCAGCCAAGCGGAGTTGGCGCAGTATTTT.

The CDR3 protein is CASSTPTSTDTQYF. The CDR3 region has the DNA TGTGCCAGCAGTACTCCGACTAGCACAGATACGCAGTATTTT. The chain has TRBV2 and TRBJ2-3; D ambiguous. Germline CDR1 is SNHLY and CDR2 is FYNNEI. The CDR3 length is 14 residues. V dropped 5 bases and J dropped 0 bases, with 9 bases sitting between them.

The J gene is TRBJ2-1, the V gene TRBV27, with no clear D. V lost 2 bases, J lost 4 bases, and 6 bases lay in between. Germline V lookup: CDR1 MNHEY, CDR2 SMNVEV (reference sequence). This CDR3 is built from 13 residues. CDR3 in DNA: TGTGCCAGCAGTTTAACCAGGTACAATGAGCAGTTCTTC. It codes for CASSLTRYNEQFF.

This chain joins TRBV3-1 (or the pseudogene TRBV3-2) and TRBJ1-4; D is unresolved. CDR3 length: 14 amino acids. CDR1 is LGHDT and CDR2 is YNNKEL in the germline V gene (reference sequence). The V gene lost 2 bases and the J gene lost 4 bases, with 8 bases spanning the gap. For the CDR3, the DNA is TGTGCCAGCAGCCAAACAGATAGTAATGAAAAACTGTTTTTT. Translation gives CASSQTDSNEKLFF.

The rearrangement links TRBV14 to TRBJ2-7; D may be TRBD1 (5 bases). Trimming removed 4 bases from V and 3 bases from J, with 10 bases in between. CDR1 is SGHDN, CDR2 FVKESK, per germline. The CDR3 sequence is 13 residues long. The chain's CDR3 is CASSRIQGYEQYF. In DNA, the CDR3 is TGTGCCAGCAGCCGGATTCAGGGCTACGAGCAGTACTTC.

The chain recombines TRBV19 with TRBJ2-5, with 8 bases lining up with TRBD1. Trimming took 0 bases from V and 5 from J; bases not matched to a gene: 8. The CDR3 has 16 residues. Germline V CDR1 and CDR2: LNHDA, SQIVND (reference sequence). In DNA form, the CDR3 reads TGTGCCAGTAGTATAGATTGGAGACAGGGGTACGAGACCCAGTACTTC. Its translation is CASSIDWRQGYETQYF.

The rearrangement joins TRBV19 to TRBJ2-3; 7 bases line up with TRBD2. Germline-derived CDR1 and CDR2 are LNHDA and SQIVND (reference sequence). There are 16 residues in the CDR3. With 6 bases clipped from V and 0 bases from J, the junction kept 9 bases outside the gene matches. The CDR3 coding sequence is TGTGCCAGTAGGGGAGGGCTAGCGGCTAGCACAGATACGCAGTATTTT. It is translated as CASRGGLAASTDTQYF.

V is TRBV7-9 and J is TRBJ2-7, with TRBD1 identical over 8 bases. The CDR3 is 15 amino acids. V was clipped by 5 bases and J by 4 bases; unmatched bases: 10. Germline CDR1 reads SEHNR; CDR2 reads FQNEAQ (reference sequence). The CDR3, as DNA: TGTGCCAGCAGCCCAGTTGGAAGACAGGGGTACGAGCAGTACTTC. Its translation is CASSPVGRQGYEQYF.

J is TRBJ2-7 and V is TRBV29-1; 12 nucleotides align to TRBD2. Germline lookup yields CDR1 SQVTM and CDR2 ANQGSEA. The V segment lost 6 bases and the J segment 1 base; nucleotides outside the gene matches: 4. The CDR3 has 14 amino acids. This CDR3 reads CSVGGTSGSYEQYF. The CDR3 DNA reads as TGCAGCGTGGGCGGGACTAGCGGGTCCTACGAGCAGTACTTC.

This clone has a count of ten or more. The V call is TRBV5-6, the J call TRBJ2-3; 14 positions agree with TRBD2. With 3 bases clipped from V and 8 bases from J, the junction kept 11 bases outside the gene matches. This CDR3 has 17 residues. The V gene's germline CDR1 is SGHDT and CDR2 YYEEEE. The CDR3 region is CASSSQTSGGAGATQYF. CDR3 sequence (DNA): TGTGCCAGCAGCTCACAGACTAGCGGGGGGGCCGGAGCTACGCAGTATTTT.

The chain's CDR3 is CAISDPRGQAGGPPDTQYF. The CDR3 DNA is TGTGCCATCAGTGACCCTAGGGGACAAGCGGGGGGGCCCCCAGATACGCAGTATTTT. The V and J genes are TRBV10-3 and TRBJ2-3, with 10 bases matching TRBD2. CDR1 is ENHRY, CDR2 SYGVKD, per germline. This CDR3 is built from 19 residues. Trimming took 3 bases from V and 4 from J; bases not matched to a gene: 16.

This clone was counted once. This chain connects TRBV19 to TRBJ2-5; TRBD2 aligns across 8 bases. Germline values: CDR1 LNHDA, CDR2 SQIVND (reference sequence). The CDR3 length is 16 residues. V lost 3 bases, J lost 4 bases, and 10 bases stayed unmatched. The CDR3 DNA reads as TGTGCCAGTAGTATTCGGGCAATAGCGGGGAGAGAGACCCAGTACTTC. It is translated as CASSIRAIAGRETQYF.

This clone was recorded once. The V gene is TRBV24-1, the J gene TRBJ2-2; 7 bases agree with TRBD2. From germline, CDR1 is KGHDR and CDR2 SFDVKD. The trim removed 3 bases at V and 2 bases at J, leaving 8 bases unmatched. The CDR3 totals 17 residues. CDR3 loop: CATSDPSGRENTGELFF. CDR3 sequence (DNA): TGTGCCACCAGTGATCCATCAGGGAGGGAAAACACCGGGGAGCTGTTTTTT.

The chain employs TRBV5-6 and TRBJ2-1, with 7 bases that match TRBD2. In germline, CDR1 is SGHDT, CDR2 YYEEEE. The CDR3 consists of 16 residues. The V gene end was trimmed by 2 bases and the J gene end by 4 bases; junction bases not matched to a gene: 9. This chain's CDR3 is CASSFGGSRWYNEQFF. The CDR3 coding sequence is TGTGCCAGCAGCTTTGGCGGGAGTCGGTGGTACAATGAGCAGTTCTTC. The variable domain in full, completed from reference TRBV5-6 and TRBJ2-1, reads DAGVTQSPTHLIKTRGQQVTLRCSPKSGHDTVSWYQQALGQGPQFIFQYYEEEERQRGNFPDRFSGHQFPNYSSELNVNALLLGDSALYLCASSFGGSRWYNEQFFGPGTRLTVL.

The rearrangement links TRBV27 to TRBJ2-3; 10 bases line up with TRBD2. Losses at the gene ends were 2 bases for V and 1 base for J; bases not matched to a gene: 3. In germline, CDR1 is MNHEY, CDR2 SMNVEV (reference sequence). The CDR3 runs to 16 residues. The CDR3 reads CASSLLAGDRTDTQYF. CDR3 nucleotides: TGTGCCAGCAGTTTACTAGCGGGGGACCGCACAGATACGCAGTATTTT.